This TCR beta chain was observed in a study of cytomegalovirus exposure and HLA in healthy donors. Notes on the study in general: Among TCR beta chains, those listed as cytomegalovirus-associated numbered around 160. One later analysis, an examination of the roughly 110 validation repertoires, found that first-cohort TCR clusters tended to co-occur in them. In vitro experiments confirmed that three CMV-associated chains were specific for CMV antigens.

Sequencing was performed with immunoSEQ multiplex PCR; in TCRdb, only in-frame clones are kept and a portion is missing. This sample has about 120,000 clones, with about 87% found just once. Germline values: CDR1 SGHRS, CDR2 YFSETQ. Trimming stripped 1 base from V and 0 bases from J, with 8 bases between. The CDR3 sequence is 15 residues long. Concerning this clone itself: Its antigen remains unidentified.

The sequence was obtained from a man aged 18 to 30 in good health and CMV-seronegative. The gene calls are TRBV5-1 and TRBJ1-5, with no clear D. Sample: PBMCs. The CDR3 region is CASSLFGDSNQPQHF. CDR3 DNA: TGCGCCAGCAGCTTGTTCGGGGATAGCAATCAGCCCCAGCATTTT.